Each of the 27 T cell receptor beta chains below was sequenced from the same sample in a study of blood T cell repertoires in COVID-19. Measured with immunoSEQ multiplex PCR; TCRdb has only the in-frame clones, and not every one. Of around 250,000 clones in the sample, around nine tenths were seen once. Sequencing was carried out using PBMCs or T cells enriched from blood (not recorded which). The receptors stem from a woman aged 45-60 years who had recovered from COVID-19.

This rearrangement joins TRBV6-1 to TRBJ1-4; 7 bases agree with TRBD1. The V gene's germline CDR1 is MNHNS and CDR2 SASEGT. This CDR3 spans 18 amino acids. V shed 4 bases and J 6 bases; nucleotides not matched to a gene: 17. CDR3: CASSAGAFYRDRHEKLFF. CDR3 DNA: TGTGCCAGCAGTGCAGGGGCTTTCTACCGGGACAGACATGAAAAACTGTTTTTT.

The chain couples TRBV27 to TRBJ2-1; D unresolved. Germline V gene sequence: CDR1 MNHEY, CDR2 SMNVEV (reference sequence). Trimming removed 2 bases at V and 10 bases at J, with 12 bases between. CDR3 length: 13 amino acids. As DNA, the CDR3 is TGTGCCAGCAGTTTAAACCCACTCGGGGAGCAGTTCTTC. It encodes CASSLNPLGEQFF.

The rearrangement joins TRBV9 to TRBJ1-5; D gene ambiguous. The CDR3 spans 15 residues. Trimming removed 4 bases from V and 0 bases from J, with 11 bases in between. CDR1 is SGDLS and CDR2 is YYNGEE in the germline V gene. The CDR3 is CASSPSHSSNQPQHF. DNA of the CDR3: TGTGCCAGCAGCCCTTCTCATAGTAGCAATCAGCCCCAGCATTTT. Together with reference TRBV9 and TRBJ1-5, the CDR3 gives the full variable domain: DSGVTQTPKHLITATGQRVTLRCSPRSGDLSVYWYQQSLDQGLQFLIQYYNGEERAKGNILERFSAQQFPDLHSELNLSSLELGDSALYFCASSPSHSSNQPQHFGDGTRLSIL.

This chain connects TRBV2 to TRBJ2-1; 9 bases agree with TRBD1. The CDR3 is 12 amino acids. J was trimmed by 10 bases and V by 7 bases; bases with no gene match: 5. Germline assignment: CDR1 SNHLY and CDR2 FYNNEI. The CDR3 is CASMRQGDEQFF. The CDR3 coding sequence is TGTGCCAGCATGAGACAGGGGGACGAGCAGTTCTTC.

This chain links TRBV3-1 (or the pseudogene TRBV3-2) with TRBJ2-5; 11 bases line up with TRBD2. The germline V gene encodes CDR1 LGHDT and CDR2 YNNKEL (reference sequence). The CDR3 has 16 amino acids. The V segment lost 5 bases and the J segment 5 bases; nucleotides outside the gene matches: 10. This CDR3 is CASSLTRSGRAETQYF. CDR3 in DNA: TGTGCCAGCAGCTTAACCCGTAGCGGGAGGGCGGAGACCCAGTACTTC.

The chain joins TRBV7-3 to TRBJ2-1; 10 positions match TRBD1. There are 15 residues in the CDR3. V was pared by 8 bases and J by 1 base, with 5 bases of the junction left unmatched. Per the germline V gene, CDR1 is SGHTA and CDR2 is FQGTGA. The CDR3 loop is CASGRDRGSYNEQFF. CDR3 in DNA: TGTGCCAGCGGCCGGGACAGGGGTTCCTACAATGAGCAGTTCTTC. Supplemented by reference TRBV7-3 and TRBJ2-1, the full variable domain reads GAGVSQTPSNKVTEKGKYVELRCDPISGHTALYWYRQSLGQGPEFLIYFQGTGAADDSGLPNDRFFAVRPEGSVSTLKIQRTERGDSAVYLCASGRDRGSYNEQFFGPGTRLTVL.

The V call is TRBV30, the J call TRBJ2-7; 7 bases map to TRBD1. Germline trimming cut 2 bases from V and 2 bases from J; bases unmatched to any gene: 6. From germline, CDR1 is GTSNPN and CDR2 SVGIG (reference sequence). The CDR3 extends over 14 amino acids. CDR3: CAWSKGQVTYEQYF. As DNA, the CDR3 is TGTGCCTGGAGTAAAGGACAGGTTACCTACGAGCAGTACTTC. Filled out from reference TRBV30 and TRBJ2-7, the complete variable domain reads SQTIHQWPATLVQPVGSPLSLECTVEGTSNPNLYWYRQAAGRGLQLLFYSVGIGQISSEVPQNLSASRPQDRQFILSSKKLLLSDSGFYLCAWSKGQVTYEQYFGPGTRLTVT.

The V call is TRBV11-2, the J call TRBJ2-7; TRBD2 matches 8 bases. This CDR3 is 15 amino acids long. V lost 4 bases to trimming and J lost 3 bases; unmatched junction nucleotides: 8. Germline V gives CDR1 SGHAT, CDR2 FQNNGV. CDR3 sequence reads: CASSWLAGALYEQYF. CDR3 sequence (DNA): TGTGCCAGCAGCTGGCTAGCGGGCGCCCTCTACGAGCAGTACTTC.

The chain links TRBV9 to TRBJ2-1, with 12 bases aligning to TRBD2. J was trimmed by 7 bases and V by 3 bases; bases with no gene match: 11. Germline V gene lookup returns CDR1 SGDLS and CDR2 YYNGEE. There are 17 residues in the CDR3. CDR3 in DNA: TGTGCCAGCAGCGCGGGACTAGCGGGCGCCGAGGGGAATGAGCAGTTCTTC. Its protein product is CASSAGLAGAEGNEQFF.

This clone was detected only a few times. Relative to the germline gene, one junction end is altered; a read error may explain this. The CDR3: CASSLSENSYNEQFF. The CDR3 DNA sequence: TGTGCTAGCAGCTTGTCCGAGAACTCCTACAATGAGCAGTTCTTC. This chain links TRBV7-7 with TRBJ2-1; D ambiguous. CDR3 length: 15 amino acids. Germline CDR1 SSHAT, CDR2 FNYEAQ (reference sequence).

The chain is built from TRBV2 and TRBJ1-1, with 10 bases matching TRBD1. After removal of 7 bases from V and 3 bases from J, the junction contained 5 bases not matched to a gene. The CDR3 is 14 amino acids. Per the germline V gene, CDR1 is SNHLY and CDR2 is FYNNEI. The CDR3 reads CASTEDRGDTEAFF. Written as DNA, the CDR3 is TGTGCCAGCACGGAGGACAGGGGGGACACTGAAGCTTTCTTT.

The chain employs TRBV7-8 and TRBJ2-3; the match to TRBD2 covers 10 bases. The CDR3 totals 18 residues. The germline CDR1 and CDR2 sequences are SGHVS and FQNEAQ. V shed 5 bases and J 0 bases; nucleotides not matched to a gene: 11. The CDR3 region is CASSPPRTSGTSTDTQYF. CDR3 nucleotides: TGTGCCAGCAGCCCCCCCAGGACTAGCGGAACTAGCACAGATACGCAGTATTTT.

The J gene is TRBJ2-3, the V gene TRBV9, with 10 bases fitting TRBD2. From germline, CDR1 is SGDLS and CDR2 YYNGEE. This CDR3 comprises 16 residues. V was pared by 0 bases and J by 3 bases, with 4 bases of the junction left unmatched. In DNA, the CDR3 is TGTGCCAGCAGCGTAGCAAGCGGGAGGGCTACAGATACGCAGTATTTT. This codes for CASSVASGRATDTQYF.

This rearrangement joins TRBV2 to TRBJ2-7, with D uncertain. The V end was cut by 4 bases, the J end by 1 base, with 5 bases between. This CDR3 has 12 amino acids. From germline, CDR1 is SNHLY and CDR2 FYNNEI. The CDR3 protein is CASSVQSYEQYF. In DNA form, the CDR3 reads TGTGCCAGCAGTGTCCAGTCCTACGAGCAGTACTTC. Together with reference TRBV2 and TRBJ2-7, the CDR3 gives the full variable domain: EPEVTQTPSHQVTQMGQEVILRCVPISNHLYFYWYRQILGQKVEFLVSFYNNEISEKSEIFDDQFSVERPDGSNFTLKIRSTKLEDSAMYFCASSVQSYEQYFGPGTRLTVT.

This rearrangement joins TRBV12-5 to TRBJ2-7; TRBD1 aligns across 10 bases. Germline CDR1 is LGHNT and CDR2 is FRNRAP. This CDR3 is 16 amino acids long. J lost 4 bases, V lost 1 base, and 7 bases had no gene match. For the CDR3, the DNA is TGTGCTAGTGGTTTGGGCTGGACAGGGGGTAAATACGAGCAGTACTTC. This sequence encodes CASGLGWTGGKYEQYF.

The V gene is TRBV28, the J gene TRBJ2-7; perhaps TRBD2 as D (6 bases). CDR3 length: 16 amino acids. Germline CDR1 reads MDHEN; CDR2 reads SYDVKM. The V gene lost 2 bases and the J gene lost 1 base, with 15 bases spanning the gap. CDR3 loop: CASSLVGPGRSYEQYF. CDR3 DNA: TGTGCCAGCAGTTTAGTCGGGCCTGGGAGGTCCTACGAGCAGTACTTC.

V is TRBV27 and J is TRBJ2-5, with a possible D match to TRBD1 (5 bases). The CDR3 spans 12 residues. The germline V and J ends were trimmed by 6 bases and 7 bases, with 12 bases remaining between them. Germline V gene sequence: CDR1 MNHEY, CDR2 SMNVEV (reference sequence). CDR3 in amino acids: CASRADKGTQYF. The CDR3 bases are TGTGCCAGCAGGGCGGACAAAGGGACCCAGTACTTC.

The chain carries TRBV5-1 and TRBJ2-7, with 7 positions matching TRBD2. Per the germline V gene, CDR1 is SGHRS and CDR2 is YFSETQ. The CDR3 is 15 residues long. Losses at the gene ends were 5 bases for V and 7 bases for J; bases not matched to a gene: 15. The CDR3 loop reads CASRFAGAGVGEQYF. The CDR3 nucleotides read TGCGCCAGCAGGTTCGCGGGAGCGGGCGTGGGAGAGCAGTACTTC. The full variable domain, rest sourced from reference TRBV5-1 and TRBJ2-7, is KAGVTQTPRYLIKTRGQQVTLSCSPISGHRSVSWYQQTPGQGLQFLFEYFSETQRNKGNFPGRFSGRQFSNSRSEMNVSTLELGDSALYLCASRFAGAGVGEQYFGPGTRLTVT.

The chain has TRBV9 and TRBJ2-7; possible D gene TRBD2, 5 bases. CDR1 is SGDLS, CDR2 YYNGEE, per germline. There are 13 residues in the CDR3. Between the trimmed V and J ends, which lost 2 bases and 6 bases, there was a span of 12 bases. In DNA, the CDR3 is TGTGCCAGCAGCGTTATAACTAGTTCCGAGCAGTACTTC. Encoded protein: CASSVITSSEQYF.

The chain recombines TRBV7-2 with TRBJ2-3; TRBD1 matches 9 bases. V lost 4 bases, J lost 1 base, and 3 bases stayed unmatched. Germline CDR1 SGHTA, CDR2 FQGNSA. The CDR3 spans 15 residues. The CDR3 bases are TGTGCCAGCAGCTCCGGGACAGGGCGCACAGATACGCAGTATTTT. Amino acid sequence: CASSSGTGRTDTQYF. Looking up the rest from reference TRBV7-2 and TRBJ2-3 gives the full variable domain: GAGVSQSPSNKVTEKGKDVELRCDPISGHTALYWYRQSLGQGLEFLIYFQGNSAPDKSGLPSDRFSAERTGGSVSTLTIQRTQQEDSAVYLCASSSGTGRTDTQYFGPGTRLTVL.

This clone has more than one count but fewer than ten. The rearrangement links TRBV5-1 to TRBJ2-1, with TRBD1 identical over 11 bases. V was clipped by 5 bases and J by 6 bases; unmatched bases: 7. Germline CDR1 is SGHRS and CDR2 is YFSETQ. The CDR3 has 15 residues. The CDR3 coding sequence is TGCGCCAGCAGAGTCGGACAGGGGGCTCCCAATGAGCAGTTCTTC. Translated: CASRVGQGAPNEQFF.

The chain recombines TRBV11-2 with TRBJ2-3, with 8 bases matching TRBD2. The CDR3 loop spans 18 amino acids. J lost 2 bases, V lost 3 bases, and 13 bases had no gene match. Germline-derived CDR1 and CDR2 are SGHAT and FQNNGV. The CDR3 reads CASSLGGRSGGFTDTQYF. The DNA for the CDR3 is TGTGCCAGCAGCTTGGGCGGACGGAGCGGGGGCTTCACAGATACGCAGTATTTT.

As concerns this clone: Other DNA sequences in the sample encode the same CDR3. This sequence joins TRBV27 and TRBJ2-7; 12 bases align to TRBD2. Germline CDR1 MNHEY, CDR2 SMNVEV (reference sequence). The CDR3 is made up of 15 amino acids. V lost 5 bases and J lost 2; bases outside the gene matches: 4. DNA for the CDR3: TGTGCCAGCAGTCTACGGACTAGCGGGACCTACGAGCAGTACTTC. Protein sequence: CASSLRTSGTYEQYF.

This chain connects TRBV28 to TRBJ1-2; D not certain. The germline V and J ends were trimmed by 7 bases and 0 bases, with 15 bases remaining between them. This CDR3 has 15 residues. Germline CDR1 reads MDHEN; CDR2 reads SYDVKM. The chain's CDR3 is CASTVVRAANYGYTF. CDR3 DNA sequence: TGTGCCAGCACCGTGGTGCGGGCCGCTAACTATGGCTACACCTTC.

The genes are TRBV27 and TRBJ1-2; the D gene is possibly TRBD1 (5 bases). The CDR3 extends over 15 amino acids. Trimming removed 4 bases at V and 0 bases at J, with 12 bases between. CDR1 and CDR2 (germline): MNHEY, SMNVEV (reference sequence). CDR3 region: CASSSSPTANYGYTF. CDR3 nucleotide sequence: TGTGCCAGCAGTTCCTCCCCGACAGCTAACTATGGCTACACCTTC.

This rearrangement joins TRBV3-1 (or the pseudogene TRBV3-2) to TRBJ2-5, with D maybe TRBD2 (5 bases). From germline, CDR1 is LGHDT and CDR2 YNNKEL (reference sequence). V was pared by 5 bases and J by 0 bases, with 16 bases between. The CDR3 has 16 amino acids. The CDR3 DNA is TGTGCCAGCAGCGAGCTCCTCGGGCGGGACCAAGAGACCCAGTACTTC. This translates into CASSELLGRDQETQYF.

This clone was picked up one time. The V call is TRBV7-9, the J call TRBJ1-4; a weak D match, TRBD1 (6 bases). The germline gives CDR1 SEHNR, CDR2 FQNEAQ (reference sequence). V lost 3 bases, J lost 5 bases, and 10 bases lay in between. The CDR3 totals 14 residues. The CDR3 loop is CASSFPGTNEKLFF. CDR3 nucleotides: TGTGCCAGCAGCTTCCCGGGGACAAATGAAAAACTGTTTTTT.